Listed below are T cell receptor beta chains from one sample, sequenced in a study of blood T cell repertoires in COVID-19. Generated by immunoSEQ multiplex PCR, the TCRdb table keeps only in-frame clones and is missing some. The sample yields approximately 400,000 clones, more than 70% seen once. The sequenced material came from peripheral blood. The receptors derive from a man aged 40-49 years with acute or convalescent COVID-19. CDR3s include the opening cysteine and the closing phenylalanine or tryptophan. D genes are given only for firm matches. Clone sizes are given selectively: once, few, many, or a class where the clone is expanded.

V,J,D,size,CDR3,DNA
TRBV11-2,TRBJ1-2,TRBD1,-,CASSTRTGVGYGYTF,TGTGCCAGCAGCACCAGGACAGGGGTCGGATATGGCTACACCTTC
TRBV12-3/TRBV12-4,TRBJ2-7,TRBD1,-,CASRGQGSGEQYF,TGTGCCAGCAGAGGACAGGGATCGGGCGAGCAGTACTTC
TRBV11-1,TRBJ1-1,-,-,CASSPDRMGTEAFF,TGTGCCAGCAGCCCAGACAGGATGGGCACTGAAGCTTTCTTT
TRBV28,TRBJ2-1,TRBD2,many,CASSNAGGVLF,TGTGCCAGCAGTAACGCGGGAGGGGTCCTCTTC
TRBV4-1,TRBJ1-2,-,-,CASSQAVGGGMFYGYTF,TGCGCCAGCAGCCAAGCGGTAGGGGGAGGGATGTTCTATGGCTACACCTTC
TRBV7-9,TRBJ2-3,-,-,CASSSGQTGGATDTQYF,TGTGCCAGCAGCTCTGGACAGACCGGCGGAGCTACAGATACGCAGTATTTT
TRBV5-5,TRBJ2-2,TRBD2,-,CASSFWLAGNTGELFF,TGTGCCAGCAGCTTTTGGCTAGCGGGAAACACCGGGGAGCTGTTTTTT
TRBV27,TRBJ2-3,-,-,CASSPKGGLADTQYF,TGTGCCAGCAGCCCAAAGGGGGGGTTGGCAGATACGCAGTATTTT
TRBV24-1,TRBJ2-7,TRBD1,-,CATSDSGQDYEQYF,TGTGCCACCAGTGACTCGGGACAGGACTACGAGCAGTACTTC
TRBV19,TRBJ1-1,-,-,CASSIGTMNTEAFF,TGTGCCAGTAGTATTGGGACAATGAACACTGAAGCTTTCTTT
TRBV18,TRBJ1-1,-,-,CASSPDRRYLGTEAFF,TGTGCCAGCTCACCTGACAGGCGCTATCTGGGCACTGAAGCTTTCTTT
TRBV5-4,TRBJ2-5,TRBD1,-,CASSLVTGYRETQYF,TGTGCCAGCAGCTTGGTGACAGGGTACCGGGAGACCCAGTACTTC
TRBV19,TRBJ1-2,TRBD1,-,CASSIAGQTYGYTF,TGTGCCAGTAGTATAGCGGGACAGACTTATGGCTACACCTTC
TRBV4-1,TRBJ1-4,TRBD1,-,CASSPRDSDNEKLFF,TGCGCCAGCAGCCCCAGGGACAGCGATAATGAAAAACTGTTTTTT
TRBV16,TRBJ2-1,TRBD1,-,CASSQSRTGYNEQFF,TGTGCCAGCAGCCAATCGCGGACAGGGTACAATGAGCAGTTCTTC
TRBV6-5,TRBJ1-5,-,-,CASSYWRGQPQHF,TGTGCCAGCAGTTACTGGAGGGGTCAGCCCCAGCATTTT
TRBV11-2,TRBJ2-7,TRBD1,-,CASSPRQGKTSYEQYF,TGTGCCAGCAGCCCCCGACAGGGAAAGACCTCCTACGAGCAGTACTTC
TRBV19,TRBJ1-1,-,-,CASRPGGANTEAFF,TGTGCCAGTAGACCGGGGGGGGCGAACACTGAAGCTTTCTTT
TRBV6-6,TRBJ1-1,TRBD1,-,CASKLNRGDTEAFF,TGTGCCAGCAAGCTGAACAGGGGGGACACTGAAGCTTTCTTT
TRBV19,TRBJ1-5,TRBD1,-,CASRQGSNQPQHF,TGTGCCAGTAGACAGGGGAGCAATCAGCCCCAGCATTTT
TRBV5-1,TRBJ2-7,TRBD1,-,CASSLVGQGASEQYF,TGCGCCAGCAGCTTGGTGGGTCAGGGGGCCAGCGAGCAGTACTTC